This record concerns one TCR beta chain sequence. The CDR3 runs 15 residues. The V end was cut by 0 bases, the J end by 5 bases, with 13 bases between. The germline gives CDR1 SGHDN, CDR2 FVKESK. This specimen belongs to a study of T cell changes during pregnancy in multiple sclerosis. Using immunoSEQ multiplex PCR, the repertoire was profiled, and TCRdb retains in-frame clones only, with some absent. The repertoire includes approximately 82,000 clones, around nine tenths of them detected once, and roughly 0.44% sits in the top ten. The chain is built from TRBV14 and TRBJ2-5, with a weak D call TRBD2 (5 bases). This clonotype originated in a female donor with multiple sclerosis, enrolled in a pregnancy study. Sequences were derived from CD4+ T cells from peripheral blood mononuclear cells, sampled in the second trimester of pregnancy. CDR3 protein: CASSQDRARGETQYF. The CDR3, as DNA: TGTGCCAGCAGCCAAGATCGTGCAAGAGGGGAGACCCAGTACTTC.